A selection of T cell receptor beta chains follows, all from one sample in a study of blood T cell repertoires in COVID-19. Produced via immunoSEQ multiplex PCR; TCRdb's table is partial and in-frame only. Found here are about 270,000 clones, 86% of them singletons; the top ten hold over 7.5%. Sequencing was done on a sample of peripheral blood. The receptors were gathered from a man in his forties or fifties who had recovered from COVID-19. Each CDR3 is given with its conserved first and last residue.

TRBJ2-7 15 TRBV5-4 CASSLETGATYEQYF
TRBJ2-3 15 TRBV2 CARQYRDRHTDTQYF
TRBJ1-1 16 TRBV14 CASSPSGTGKGTEAFF
TRBJ2-2 15 TRBV7-2 CASSKGDRATGELFF
TRBJ2-1 12 TRBV5-6 CASSRPRERQFF
TRBJ1-2 15 TRBV7-2 CASSFTADRPYGYTF
TRBJ1-3 15 TRBV5-1 CASSLEGIGGNTIYF
TRBJ1-2 14 TRBV6-2/TRBV6-3 CASSRSPGGYGYTF
TRBJ1-5 17 TRBV6-2/TRBV6-3 CASSFRPGAGDNQPQHF
TRBJ1-1 14 TRBV6-4 CASSDSELNTEAFF
TRBJ2-2 15 TRBV6-5 CASTRTSGGPGELFF
TRBJ2-7 15 TRBV27 CASRPNRQPWYEQYF
TRBJ2-7 16 TRBV7-6 CASSSAQGYRSYEQYF
TRBJ2-2 12 TRBV7-9 CASSPHRGELFF
TRBJ2-2 13 TRBV11-3 CASRRDSTGELFF
TRBJ1-3 17 TRBV4-2 CASSQDGSWYSGNTIYF
TRBJ2-5 16 TRBV14 CASSHSYRARQETQYF
TRBJ2-7 16 TRBV3-1/TRBV3-2 CASSPGTGAGPYEQYF